These 27 T cell receptor beta chains were all obtained from the same sample, sequenced in a study of T cell responses to AZD1222 COVID-19 vaccine. Profiled with immunoSEQ multiplex PCR; TCRdb holds only in-frame clones, not every one. The sample lists around 80,000 clones; nearly 90% were seen once. The sample in question was peripheral blood, obtained on day 0 of AZD1222 vaccination. These receptors all come from an adult in good health.

This clone occurred a few times. The rearrangement joins TRBV29-1 to TRBJ1-5; D unclear. Per germline, CDR1 SQVTM and CDR2 ANQGSEA. The CDR3 sequence is 16 residues long. V was trimmed by 4 bases and J by 0 bases, leaving 16 bases between them. CDR3 region: CSVVPEQNNSNQPQHF. DNA of the CDR3: TGCAGCGTTGTCCCTGAACAGAACAATAGCAATCAGCCCCAGCATTTT.

The chain joins TRBV7-2 to TRBJ2-3, with D tentatively TRBD1 (5 bases). Deletions cut 6 bases from V and 8 bases from J, with 21 bases between. Germline V gene data show CDR1 as SGHTA and CDR2 as FQGNSA. This CDR3 is 15 amino acids long. CDR3 loop: CASRPQGTQGGTQYF. CDR3 in DNA: TGTGCCAGCAGGCCGCAGGGAACCCAAGGCGGTACGCAGTATTTT.

The chain has TRBV3-1 (or the pseudogene TRBV3-2) and TRBJ2-2; 7 bases align to TRBD1. Germline loops: CDR1 LGHDT, CDR2 YNNKEL (reference sequence). V shed 5 bases, J shed 5 bases, and the junction held 8 bases outside the gene matches. This CDR3 has 15 amino acids. In DNA, the CDR3 is TGTGCCAGCAGCGGTAACAGGGGAAGGACCGGGGAGCTGTTTTTT. Amino acid sequence: CASSGNRGRTGELFF.

This chain uses TRBV7-8 with TRBJ1-4, with D uncertain. The CDR3 length is 13 residues. The V gene lost 1 base and the J gene lost 5 bases, with 5 bases spanning the gap. Germline V gene sequence: CDR1 SGHVS, CDR2 FQNEAQ. The CDR3 here is CASSLGPNEKLFF. The CDR3 DNA reads TGTGCCAGCAGCTTAGGCCCCAATGAAAAACTGTTTTTT.

V and J are TRBV7-9 and TRBJ1-2; no reliable D call. Germline assignment: CDR1 SEHNR and CDR2 FQNEAQ (reference sequence). Trimming left V 2 bases short and J 7 bases short, with 8 bases between. This CDR3 contains 12 residues. CDR3 region: CASSLSQSGYTF. The CDR3 DNA reads TGTGCCAGCAGCTTATCGCAGTCTGGCTACACCTTC.

This chain links TRBV28 with TRBJ2-2; D ambiguous. The germline CDR1 and CDR2 sequences are MDHEN and SYDVKM. The V gene lost 7 bases and the J gene lost 4 bases, with 10 bases spanning the gap. CDR3 length: 13 residues. In DNA, the CDR3 is TGTGCCAGCATGTACATCGCCACCGGGGAGCTGTTTTTT. Protein product: CASMYIATGELFF.

The chain joins TRBV27 to TRBJ2-1, with D perhaps TRBD1 or TRBD2 (5 bases each). The CDR3 totals 17 residues. V was cut by 5 bases and J by 2 bases, with 19 bases left in between. CDR1 and CDR2 (germline): MNHEY, SMNVEV (reference sequence). CDR3 protein: CASSPPRVGVAYNEQFF. The CDR3 DNA follows: TGTGCCAGCAGTCCGCCCCGGGTGGGGGTTGCCTACAATGAGCAGTTCTTC.

The chain has TRBV5-1 and TRBJ2-7; possibly TRBD1 for D (5 bases). CDR3 length: 14 amino acids. The V gene lost 3 bases and the J gene lost 6 bases, with 16 bases spanning the gap. CDR1 is SGHRS and CDR2 is YFSETQ in the germline V gene. For the CDR3, the DNA is TGCGCCAGCAGCTCAAGACCCCAGGGTGGCGAGCAGTACTTC. Translated, it gives CASSSRPQGGEQYF.

This rearrangement joins TRBV11-2 to TRBJ1-5; TRBD1 agrees at 9 bases. The V and J ends lost 4 bases and 7 bases, in that order; junction bases with no gene match: 2. The length of the CDR3 is 13 residues. Germline assignment: CDR1 SGHAT and CDR2 FQNNGV. CDR3 coding DNA: TGTGCCAGCAGCTCACAGGGGGCGCAGCCCCAGCATTTT. Translating it yields CASSSQGAQPQHF.

V gene TRBV4-2 combines with J gene TRBJ2-7; D is unresolved. V lost 0 bases to trimming and J lost 6 bases, with 9 bases between them. Germline V gives CDR1 LGHNA, CDR2 YNFKEQ. The CDR3 contains 13 residues. DNA for the CDR3: TGTGCCAGCAGCCAAGAACTGGGATTCGAGCAGTACTTC. Translation gives CASSQELGFEQYF.

The chain uses TRBV3-1 (or the pseudogene TRBV3-2) and TRBJ1-6, with D maybe TRBD1 (5 bases). V was cut by 1 base and J by 7 bases, with 8 bases left in between. The CDR3 sequence is 14 residues long. Germline assignment: CDR1 LGHDT and CDR2 YNNKEL (reference sequence). The CDR3 coding sequence is TGTGCCAGCAGCCAAGGACGGACAAATTCACCCCTCCACTTT. This gives the protein CASSQGRTNSPLHF.

The chain joins TRBV6-5 to TRBJ1-1, with TRBD1 matching over 7 bases. Germline values: CDR1 MNHEY, CDR2 SVGAGI. The V and J ends lost 2 bases and 4 bases, in that order; junction bases with no gene match: 4. The CDR3 has 14 amino acids. The CDR3 here is CASSYSQGVTEAFF. As DNA, the CDR3 is TGTGCCAGCAGTTACAGTCAGGGGGTCACTGAAGCTTTCTTT.

The chain carries TRBV5-1 and TRBJ2-2; D might be TRBD2 (8 bases). Deletions cut 2 bases from V and 7 bases from J, with 15 bases between. The CDR3 runs to 15 residues. Per germline, CDR1 SGHRS and CDR2 YFSETQ. In nucleotides, the CDR3 is TGCGCCAGCAGCTTAGGTAGCGGGGACAGCGGGGAGCTGTTTTTT. Translated: CASSLGSGDSGELFF.

The rearrangement joins TRBV10-3 to TRBJ2-7, with D possibly matching TRBD2 (6 bases). V was shortened by 2 bases and J by 3 bases, with 8 bases between the two germline ends. Germline CDR1 ENHRY, CDR2 SYGVKD. CDR3 length equals 13 residues. CDR3 bases: TGTGCCATCAGTGAGCCGGGGGACTACGAGCAGTACTTC. Translated: CAISEPGDYEQYF.

This clone was seen once. This rearrangement joins TRBV5-6 to TRBJ1-4, with TRBD1 matching 9 bases. The CDR3 has 14 residues. The J segment lost 5 bases and the V segment lost 3 bases, leaving 2 bases of the junction unmatched. The germline CDR1 and CDR2 sequences are SGHDT and YYEEEE. This chain's CDR3 is CASSYDRGNEKLFF. The CDR3 DNA reads TGTGCCAGCAGCTACGACAGGGGGAATGAAAAACTGTTTTTT.

The gene calls are TRBV5-4 and TRBJ1-4; TRBD1 aligns across 9 bases. The CDR3 sequence is 16 residues long. The germline gives CDR1 SGHNT, CDR2 YYREEE (reference sequence). V was pared by 0 bases and J by 7 bases, with 7 bases of the junction left unmatched. This CDR3 is CASSLGPGTGSEKLFF. Here the CDR3 DNA reads TGTGCCAGCAGCTTGGGCCCCGGGACAGGGAGTGAAAAACTGTTTTTT.

The rearrangement uses TRBV28 and TRBJ1-2, with a weak D call TRBD1 (6 bases). Per the germline V gene, CDR1 is MDHEN and CDR2 is SYDVKM. The CDR3 is 15 amino acids. V lost 4 bases and J 4 bases, leaving 16 bases between the germline ends. The CDR3 region is CASSSDWTVGYGYTF. DNA of the CDR3: TGTGCCAGCAGTTCGGACTGGACAGTCGGCTATGGCTACACCTTC.

The chain is built from TRBV12-3 or TRBV12-4 and TRBJ1-2; D is possibly TRBD1 (6 bases). This CDR3 has 12 residues. V lost 6 bases and J lost 4, with 9 bases in between. The CDR3 nucleotides read TGTGCCAGCAGCCTGGACAGCTATGGCTACACCTTC. This encodes CASSLDSYGYTF.

This clone has just one count. The gene calls are TRBV6-1 and TRBJ1-3; TRBD1 matches at 7 bases. CDR1 MNHNS and CDR2 SASEGT come from the germline V gene. The CDR3 extends over 16 amino acids. The V and J ends lost 4 bases and 0 bases, in that order; junction bases with no gene match: 6. In DNA form, the CDR3 reads TGTGCCAGCAGTGTCGACAGGGCCTCCTCTGGAAACACCATATATTTT. It codes for CASSVDRASSGNTIYF.

J is TRBJ2-3 and V is TRBV6-1; no definite D call. The CDR3 has 14 amino acids. The V gene lost 2 bases and the J gene lost 6 bases, with 12 bases spanning the gap. Germline loops: CDR1 MNHNS, CDR2 SASEGT. DNA for the CDR3: TGTGCCAGCAGTGAATTAATGTTAGGTGATACGCAGTATTTT. Amino acid sequence: CASSELMLGDTQYF.

The chain has TRBV7-9 and TRBJ2-6; no definite D call. Germline V gene sequence: CDR1 SEHNR, CDR2 FQNEAQ (reference sequence). V was trimmed by 1 base and J by 0 bases, leaving 4 bases between them. The length of the CDR3 is 15 residues. The CDR3 nucleotides are TGTGCCAGCAGCTTAGGAGGCTCTGGGGCCAACGTCCTGACTTTC. It translates to CASSLGGSGANVLTF.

The DNA for the CDR3 is TGTGCCAGCAGCAAGCCTGGGTGGCTACAGGAGTACAATGAGCAGTTCTTC. It yields the protein CASSKPGWLQEYNEQFF. This chain joins TRBV28 and TRBJ2-1; maybe TRBD1 (5 bases). The CDR3 length is 17 residues. The ends were cut back, 6 bases at V and 4 bases at J, with 22 bases in the middle. Germline-derived CDR1 and CDR2 are MDHEN and SYDVKM.

This chain connects TRBV4-1 to TRBJ1-5; D is perhaps TRBD1 (6 bases). The germline gives CDR1 MGHRA, CDR2 YSYEKL. The CDR3 extends over 15 amino acids. Trimming cost V 8 bases and J 7 bases, with 21 bases left between them. The DNA for the CDR3 is TGCGCCAGCTGGGCAAGGGGGGGGCCGGGACAGCCCCAGCATTTT. Encoded protein: CASWARGGPGQPQHF.

This sequence joins TRBV6-4 and TRBJ1-6; 7 positions agree with TRBD1. Trimming removed 3 bases from V and 7 bases from J; junction bases left unmatched: 3. The CDR3 has 14 residues. Germline V gives CDR1 MRHNA, CDR2 SNTAGT. The CDR3 nucleotides are TGTGCCAGCAGTGAAGGGGGCTTCAATTCACCCCTCCACTTT. Its protein is CASSEGGFNSPLHF.

This clone occurred once. The V and J genes are TRBV9 and TRBJ2-1; D not certain. The V gene lost 0 bases and the J gene lost 2 bases, with 15 bases spanning the gap. The CDR3 covers 17 residues. Germline CDR1 SGDLS, CDR2 YYNGEE. CDR3 in amino acids: CASSVVDLVPTYNEQFF. CDR3 nucleotide sequence: TGTGCCAGCAGCGTAGTCGACTTGGTACCAACCTACAATGAGCAGTTCTTC.

The chain employs TRBV10-3 and TRBJ1-6; possibly TRBD1 for D (6 bases). Trimming shortened V by 0 bases and J by 10 bases, and 16 bases separated the two germline ends. This CDR3 spans 16 amino acids. The germline CDR1 and CDR2 sequences are ENHRY and SYGVKD. The CDR3, as DNA: TGTGCCATCAGTGAGTCGGGGGGCGGCCTCACCTCACCCCTCCACTTT. It yields the protein CAISESGGGLTSPLHF.

The chain uses TRBV5-4 and TRBJ1-4; 7 positions match TRBD1. CDR1 SGHNT and CDR2 YYREEE come from the germline V gene (reference sequence). The junction had 2 bases not matched to a gene; V was cut back by 0 bases and J by 6 bases. The CDR3 runs 14 residues. As DNA, the CDR3 is TGTGCCAGCAGCTTGGACAGGGGTGATGAAAAACTGTTTTTT. Protein product: CASSLDRGDEKLFF.